This TCR beta chain was obtained from a study of human T cells and chemical hapten exposure. Study in general: Patches that contained 0.01% DPC were applied to the upper back and read at 6 days.

This clonotype appeared a few times. Its antigen is not identified. Findings of the study overall: The study found that DPC sensitization did not change TCRs above 1 in 1000 frequency. Against controls, expanded TCRs gave rise to significantly more large CDR3 similarity clusters.

Time point given: patch test 2, 6 weeks after DPC sensitization. The treatment: therapeutic diphenylcyclopropenone sensitization with weekly scalp DPC. The CDR3 sequence is 13 residues long. Between the trimmed V and J ends, which lost 1 base and 7 bases, there was a span of 11 bases. Germline V lookup: CDR1 SGHVS, CDR2 FQNEAQ. The library attached unique molecular identifiers to individual cDNA molecules. From the RACE reads, TCRdb called clonotypes with MiXCR, one entry per CDR3 protein. Of about 84,000 distinct CDR3 sequences in the sample, about 10% were seen once. Sequencing was performed on whole blood, taken in connection with sensitization to the hapten diphenylcyclopropenone (DPC). The clonotype comes from a woman aged 50 to 60 with alopecia areata. Some clones in this sample may be carry-over from other donors' samples. V is TRBV7-8 and J is TRBJ2-7; no reliable D call. The CDR3 DNA is TGTGCCAGCAGCTTAGTCCTGGCTATTGAGCAGTACTTC. It encodes CASSLVLAIEQYF.